The present entry profiles one T cell receptor beta chain with its context. The data were produced by immunoSEQ multiplex PCR, yet TCRdb's version contains in-frame clones alone and is incomplete. This table has roughly 92,000 clones, approximately 93% appearing once. Per the germline V gene, CDR1 is GTSNPN and CDR2 is SVGIG (reference sequence). The CDR3 has 13 residues. J gave up 2 bases and V 2 bases, and 3 bases lay outside the gene matches. This sample is drawn from a study of siplizumab effects on memory and regulatory T cells. V and J are TRBV30 and TRBJ2-7; 7 positions agree with TRBD2. The sequence came from a human donor in good health. Source material: non-Treg CD4+ T cells sorted from blood. DNA for the CDR3: TGTGCCTGGAGTTCGGGGGGTACCTACGAGCAGTACTTC. Its protein product is CAWSSGGTYEQYF. Combining the CDR3 with reference TRBV30 and TRBJ2-7 gives the whole variable domain SQTIHQWPATLVQPVGSPLSLECTVEGTSNPNLYWYRQAAGRGLQLLFYSVGIGQISSEVPQNLSASRPQDRQFILSSKKLLLSDSGFYLCAWSSGGTYEQYFGPGTRLTVT.